Listed below are T cell receptor beta chains from one sample, sequenced in a study of response to subunit inactivated influenza vaccine. TCRdb re-derived calls from the RT-PCR reads in MiXCR, one entry per CDR3 protein. The sample gives 500,000 or so distinct CDR3 sequences, more than 15% of which show up once; roughly 3% is in the top ten. Material: CD4+ T cells sorted from PBMCs, obtained around 2 years after vaccination. These receptors were taken from a man aged 50 to 75 who received an inactivated influenza vaccine. Both conserved end residues are part of each CDR3. Only some rows state a clone size, as once, few, many or a class for expanded clones.

abundance,v_gene,j_gene,CDR3aa
NA,TRBV20-1,TRBJ1-5,CSATTGAAPQHF
few,TRBV7-2,TRBJ1-6,CASSPGVWYNSPLHF
few,TRBV9,TRBJ1-4,CASSARQYNEKLFF
NA,TRBV5-1,TRBJ2-1,CASRQGTASSYNEQFF
NA,TRBV3-1,TRBJ2-6,CASSQRRTGPTGANVLTF
few,TRBV10-3,TRBJ2-7,CAIRGTDSYEQYF
NA,TRBV10-3,TRBJ2-5,CAISDLAGKETQYF
few,TRBV11-2,TRBJ1-2,CASTRVLTDGGYTF
few,TRBV6-2/TRBV6-3,TRBJ2-1,CASSPSAGSSYNEQFF
many,TRBV9,TRBJ1-5,CASSVGTGNQPQHF
few,TRBV7-6,TRBJ2-1,CASSLEGRVYNEQFF
many,TRBV24-1,TRBJ2-5,CATSDSGQVVETQYF
NA,TRBV11-2,TRBJ2-1,CASRLGNEQFF
NA,TRBV20-1,TRBJ2-1,CSARDTGGLGYNEQFF
few,TRBV15,TRBJ2-3,CATSRGVGLAGTDTQYF
NA,TRBV24-1,TRBJ1-2,CATSDRDRDYGYTF
NA,TRBV20-1,TRBJ2-3,CSATRLIASTDTQYF
NA,TRBV12-3/TRBV12-4,TRBJ1-5,CASSRALGQPQHF
many,TRBV28,TRBJ2-3,CASSLGGFWPSTGDTQYF
NA,TRBV28,TRBJ2-1,CASSLAGGGGEQFF
NA,TRBV7-9,TRBJ2-7,CASTDSHEQYF
once,TRBV7-9,TRBJ2-2,CASSEGQSTGELFF
many,TRBV4-1,TRBJ1-2,CASSQGSGAGGYTF
many,TRBV6-2/TRBV6-3,TRBJ2-1,CASRPGGGRRRGSYNEQFF
many,TRBV11-2,TRBJ2-2,CASSLDTGIPGGELFF
NA,TRBV12-3/TRBV12-4,TRBJ2-1,CASSLVRRGGEQFF
NA,TRBV6-5,TRBJ1-4,CASSYSSGRNEKLFF
few,TRBV5-4,TRBJ2-3,CASSLMGNTQYF
many,TRBV24-1,TRBJ2-1,CATSDSGRRGRNEQFF
many,TRBV4-1,TRBJ2-1,CASSPLSVGDYNEQFF
few,TRBV11-2,TRBJ2-7,CASSAVYEQYF
NA,TRBV2,TRBJ2-2,CASNLPGNTGELFF
few,TRBV5-1,TRBJ2-7,CASSPQGAGGEQYF
NA,TRBV29-1,TRBJ2-1,CSWVPGGYNEQFF
NA,TRBV5-1,TRBJ2-7,CASSLRLAGNHEQYF
many,TRBV20-1,TRBJ1-1,CSARNEWIGTEAFF
NA,TRBV20-1,TRBJ2-5,CTFPHTSGTPEAQYF
many,TRBV10-3,TRBJ1-6,CATGQSPGSPLHF
few,TRBV28,TRBJ2-1,CASRWEMGDYNEQFF
NA,TRBV7-6,TRBJ2-2,CASSLGQGAPRELFF
NA,TRBV12-3/TRBV12-4,TRBJ2-2,CASRAGLDTGELFF
NA,TRBV20-1,TRBJ2-3,CSARDLLAGATDTQYF
few,TRBV29-1,TRBJ2-7,CSVHSVRTPTYEQYF
NA,TRBV29-1,TRBJ1-1,CSVKPSGTGMNTEAFF
few,TRBV3-1,TRBJ2-1,CASSHLIRDSNNEQFF
few,TRBV10-3,TRBJ2-1,CAISERLAGEDEQFF
NA,TRBV5-1,TRBJ2-5,CASSPRGAGSGETQYF
few,TRBV19,TRBJ1-5,CASSISGHSNQPQHF
NA,TRBV5-1,TRBJ2-5,CASRASGNGEETQYF
NA,TRBV4-3,TRBJ2-1,CASSLSPGTSTYNEQFF
NA,TRBV6-5,TRBJ1-1,CASSYLDRNTEAFF
few,TRBV6-2/TRBV6-3,TRBJ2-7,CASSYIKSRAIYEQYF
few,TRBV12-3/TRBV12-4,TRBJ1-4,CASSLSGSNEKLFF
NA,TRBV12-3/TRBV12-4,TRBJ1-6,CASSLVAGASSPLHF
NA,TRBV25-1,TRBJ2-2,CATSSVGVGSGELFF